The 16 T cell receptor beta chains presented below share a single source sample, sequenced in a study of blood T cell repertoires in COVID-19. Sequencing used immunoSEQ multiplex PCR; TCRdb keeps in-frame clones, though not all of them. The sample lists some 330,000 clones, 85% to 90% occurring once. Sequencing was performed on PBMCs or T cells enriched from blood (not recorded which). The receptors come from a man aged 25-40 years who had recovered from COVID-19.

The chain links TRBV27 to TRBJ2-3; 7 bases are a match to TRBD2. Per germline, CDR1 MNHEY and CDR2 SMNVEV (reference sequence). CDR3 length equals 16 residues. V was clipped by 2 bases and J by 1 base; unmatched bases: 6. CDR3: CASSLDLADGTDTQYF. The CDR3 region has the DNA TGTGCCAGCAGTTTAGACCTAGCGGACGGCACAGATACGCAGTATTTT.

In this sample, this clone turned up once. V gene TRBV6-1 combines with J gene TRBJ1-5, with D possibly being TRBD1 (6 bases). Trimming removed 3 bases at V and 6 bases at J, with 24 bases between. CDR1 MNHNS and CDR2 SASEGT come from the germline V gene. The length of the CDR3 is 18 residues. The CDR3 region is CASSDMGQLTPRGQPQHF. CDR3 coding DNA: TGTGCCAGCAGTGATATGGGACAACTCACCCCCCGGGGTCAGCCCCAGCATTTT.

The V gene is TRBV5-1, the J gene TRBJ2-5; TRBD2 aligns across 11 bases. Germline V CDR1 and CDR2: SGHRS, YFSETQ. Germline trimming cut 0 bases from V and 5 bases from J; bases unmatched to any gene: 3. CDR3 length: 15 amino acids. CDR3 coding DNA: TGCGCCAGCAGCTTGGAACTAGCGGGGGCCGAGACCCAGTACTTC. Translation: CASSLELAGAETQYF.

The rearrangement joins TRBV11-3 to TRBJ1-6, with D possibly matching TRBD1 (6 bases). Germline CDR1 is SGHNT and CDR2 is YENEEA. Trimming shortened V by 4 bases and J by 5 bases, and 9 bases separated the two germline ends. CDR3 length: 14 amino acids. The CDR3 sequence: CASSSGDNNSPLHF. The CDR3 coding sequence is TGTGCCAGCAGCTCAGGGGACAATAATTCACCCCTCCACTTT.

V gene TRBV28 combines with J gene TRBJ2-3, with D perhaps matching TRBD1 (5 bases). Trimming shortened V by 1 base and J by 11 bases, and 19 bases separated the two germline ends. CDR1 and CDR2 from the germline V gene are MDHEN and SYDVKM. The CDR3 covers 15 residues. CDR3 nucleotide sequence: TGTGCCAGCAGTTTATCAAACCAACAGGCGTCAAAGCAGTATTTT. It codes for CASSLSNQQASKQYF.

J is TRBJ2-7 and V is TRBV11-3, with 12 bases lining up with TRBD2. CDR1 and CDR2 (germline): SGHNT, YENEEA. V dropped 6 bases and J dropped 2; count of bases not matched to a gene: 5. The CDR3 covers 15 residues. The CDR3 DNA reads TGTGCCAGCAGTACACGGACTAGCGGGGCCTACGAGCAGTACTTC. Residues: CASSTRTSGAYEQYF.

A few counts support this clone. The rearrangement links TRBV9 to TRBJ1-4; D perhaps matches TRBD1 (5 bases). Germline CDR1 is SGDLS and CDR2 is YYNGEE. This CDR3 comprises 17 residues. With 3 bases removed from V and 0 bases from J, the gap between germline ends came to 15 bases. The CDR3 DNA follows: TGTGCCAGCAGCGGTGGACATTCGGATTCAACTAATGAAAAACTGTTTTTT. Encoded protein: CASSGGHSDSTNEKLFF. Using reference TRBV9 and TRBJ1-4 for the parts outside the CDR3, the full variable domain is DSGVTQTPKHLITATGQRVTLRCSPRSGDLSVYWYQQSLDQGLQFLIQYYNGEERAKGNILERFSAQQFPDLHSELNLSSLELGDSALYFCASSGGHSDSTNEKLFFGSGTQLSVL.

This clone was detected once. The rearrangement links TRBV21-1 to TRBJ1-1. TRBV21-1 is a pseudogene. This CDR3 has 16 amino acids. The CDR3 bases are TGTGCCAGCAGCAAAGAGAGGGGGGGAATGAACACTGAAGCTTTCTTT. The encoded protein is CASSKERGGMNTEAFF.

The V and J genes are TRBV11-2 and TRBJ2-7, with 8 bases identical to TRBD2. The germline V gene encodes CDR1 SGHAT and CDR2 FQNNGV. The CDR3 runs to 15 residues. V was clipped by 1 base and J by 3 bases; unmatched bases: 5. CDR3 amino acids: CASSLAAGGVYEQYF. CDR3 nucleotide sequence: TGTGCCAGCAGCTTAGCTGCGGGAGGCGTCTACGAGCAGTACTTC.

The chain uses TRBV19 and TRBJ1-2; D is unresolved. The germline V and J ends were trimmed by 5 bases and 6 bases, with 13 bases remaining between them. This CDR3 spans 13 amino acids. Germline values: CDR1 LNHDA, CDR2 SQIVND (reference sequence). The CDR3 protein is CASSGRVGDGYTF. CDR3 sequence (DNA): TGTGCCAGTAGTGGGCGGGTGGGCGATGGCTACACCTTC.

This clone was found a few times. This chain's CDR3 is CASSTDRVPQPQHF. Here the CDR3 DNA reads TGTGCCAGTAGTACCGACAGGGTTCCTCAGCCCCAGCATTTT. This rearrangement joins TRBV19 to TRBJ1-5, with 7 bases identical to TRBD1. This CDR3 spans 14 amino acids. J gave up 6 bases and V 4 bases, and 6 bases lay outside the gene matches. Germline CDR1 reads LNHDA; CDR2 reads SQIVND (reference sequence).

The chain joins TRBV19 to TRBJ1-3; D is ambiguous. Deletions cut 5 bases from V and 0 bases from J, with 11 bases between. Germline CDR1 and CDR2: LNHDA and SQIVND (reference sequence). This CDR3 has 15 amino acids. DNA for the CDR3: TGTGCCAGTAGTGACCACCGGGGCTCTGGAAACACCATATATTTT. As protein: CASSDHRGSGNTIYF.

The V gene is TRBV3-1 (or the pseudogene TRBV3-2), the J gene TRBJ2-3, with 10 bases matching TRBD2. The germline CDR1 and CDR2 sequences are LGHDT and YNNKEL (reference sequence). The length of the CDR3 is 16 residues. V trimming: 4 bases; J trimming: 2 bases; junction bases outside the gene matches: 6. CDR3 DNA sequence: TGTGCCAGCAGCCCCGGGACTAGCGCTTCCACAGATACGCAGTATTTT. It specifies CASSPGTSASTDTQYF.

The sample holds a few counts of this clone. The chain is built from TRBV20-1 and TRBJ2-7, with 8 bases matching TRBD2. J lost 8 bases, V lost 3 bases, and 9 bases had no gene match. This CDR3 region has 13 residues. In germline, CDR1 is DFQATT, CDR2 SNEGSKA (reference sequence). In nucleotides, the CDR3 is TGCAGTGCTAGTGGGCTAGCGGGCAAGAAGCAGTACTTC. Encoded protein: CSASGLAGKKQYF.

The chain links TRBV5-1 to TRBJ2-2; D gene ambiguous. This CDR3 contains 15 residues. Germline CDR1 SGHRS, CDR2 YFSETQ. With 3 bases removed from V and 6 bases from J, the gap between germline ends came to 15 bases. The CDR3 sequence is CASSSQTRRSGELFF. As DNA, the CDR3 is TGCGCCAGCAGCTCTCAGACTCGTCGCTCCGGGGAGCTGTTTTTT.

This clone was observed once. The chain carries TRBV4-2 and TRBJ1-1, with TRBD1 as a possible D gene (5 bases). The germline gives CDR1 LGHNA, CDR2 YNFKEQ. V was trimmed by 1 base and J by 6 bases, leaving 18 bases between them. The CDR3 has 16 residues. The CDR3 here is CASSQGPGRGGAEAFF. CDR3 DNA: TGTGCCAGCAGCCAAGGCCCGGGACGGGGGGGAGCTGAAGCTTTCTTT.